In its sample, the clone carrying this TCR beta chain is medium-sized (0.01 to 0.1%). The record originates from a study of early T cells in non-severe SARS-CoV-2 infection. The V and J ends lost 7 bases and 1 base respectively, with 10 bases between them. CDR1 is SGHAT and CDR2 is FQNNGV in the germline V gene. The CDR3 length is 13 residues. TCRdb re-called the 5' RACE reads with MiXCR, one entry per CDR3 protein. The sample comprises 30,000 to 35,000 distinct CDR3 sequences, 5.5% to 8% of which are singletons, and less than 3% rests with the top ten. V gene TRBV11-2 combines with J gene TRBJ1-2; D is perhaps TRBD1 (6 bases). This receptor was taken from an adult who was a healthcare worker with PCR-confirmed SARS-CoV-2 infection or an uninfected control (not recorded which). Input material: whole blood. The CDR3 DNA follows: TGTGCCAGCACCCTACAGGGTAACTATGGCTACACCTTC. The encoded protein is CASTLQGNYGYTF.